The 26 T cell receptor beta chains below come from one sample, sequenced in a study of T cell changes during pregnancy in multiple sclerosis. Sequenced by immunoSEQ multiplex PCR; TCRdb stores in-frame clones only, minus some. The sample yields about 70,000 clones, around 92% seen once. The sequences come from peripheral blood, collected in the first trimester of pregnancy. These receptors all come from a female donor with multiple sclerosis, enrolled in a pregnancy study.

V and J are TRBV5-1 and TRBJ1-1, with D perhaps TRBD1 (6 bases). CDR1 and CDR2 from the germline V gene are SGHRS and YFSETQ. Trimming cost V 1 base and J 5 bases, with 12 bases left between them. This CDR3 is built from 14 residues. DNA of the CDR3: TGCGCCAGCAGCTTGCCAGGGGCAGGGACTGAAGCTTTCTTT. Translating it yields CASSLPGAGTEAFF.

The chain uses TRBV18 and TRBJ1-3; D gene uncertain. The germline V and J ends were trimmed by 3 bases and 0 bases, with 12 bases remaining between them. Germline CDR1 and CDR2: KGHSH and LQKENI. The CDR3 consists of 16 residues. CDR3 sequence reads: CASSPGSLFSGNTIYF. The DNA of the CDR3 is TGTGCCAGCTCACCTGGCTCCTTGTTCTCTGGAAACACCATATATTTT.

The chain combines TRBV7-3 with TRBJ2-2; D possibly corresponds to TRBD2 (6 bases). The V gene lost 1 base and the J gene lost 1 base, with 13 bases spanning the gap. From germline, CDR1 is SGHTA and CDR2 FQGTGA. This CDR3 has 17 amino acids. CDR3 loop: CASSLRPPAGNTGELFF. CDR3 nucleotide sequence: TGTGCCAGCAGCTTAAGGCCTCCAGCGGGGAACACCGGGGAGCTGTTTTTT.

The V call is TRBV2, the J call TRBJ2-7; a weak D match, TRBD2 (6 bases). V dropped 9 bases and J dropped 5 bases, with 14 bases sitting between them. CDR1 SNHLY and CDR2 FYNNEI come from the germline V gene. The CDR3 covers 12 residues. CDR3: CARKLERDEQYF. As DNA, the CDR3 is TGTGCCAGGAAACTCGAGCGGGACGAGCAGTACTTC.

The chain carries TRBV5-5 and TRBJ1-1, with 7 bases matching TRBD1. Germline assignment: CDR1 SGHKS and CDR2 YYEKEE (reference sequence). CDR3 size: 14 residues. The V gene end was trimmed by 4 bases and the J gene end by 3 bases; junction bases not matched to a gene: 6. The CDR3 loop reads CASSRTTGYTEAFF. CDR3 nucleotide sequence: TGTGCCAGCAGCAGGACGACAGGGTACACTGAAGCTTTCTTT.

The chain recombines TRBV5-4 with TRBJ2-1; possible D gene TRBD1, 5 bases. The CDR3 is 14 amino acids. Germline V CDR1 and CDR2: SGHNT, YYREEE (reference sequence). With 0 bases removed from V and 7 bases from J, the gap between germline ends came to 11 bases. CDR3 in DNA: TGTGCCAGCAGCTTGGGGGGCGTACCGAATGAGCAGTTCTTC. This sequence encodes CASSLGGVPNEQFF. The complete variable domain, with remaining parts taken from reference TRBV5-4 and TRBJ2-1, reads ETGVTQSPTHLIKTRGQQVTLRCSSQSGHNTVSWYQQALGQGPQFIFQYYREEENGRGNFPPRFSGLQFPNYSSELNVNALELDDSALYLCASSLGGVPNEQFFGPGTRLTVL.

This clone is a singleton in its sample. This chain joins TRBV11-1 and TRBJ1-3; D remains unclear. This CDR3 is 14 amino acids long. The V and J ends lost 5 bases and 0 bases respectively, with 8 bases between them. Germline V gene data show CDR1 as SGHAT and CDR2 as FQDESV (reference sequence). This CDR3 is CASSEQSSGNTIYF. CDR3 nucleotides: TGTGCCAGCAGCGAACAGAGCTCTGGAAACACCATATATTTT.

This clone was seen just once. Additional DNA sequences in this sample encode the identical CDR3. The chain employs TRBV5-1 and TRBJ2-1; TRBD2 agrees at 12 bases. Germline CDR1 SGHRS, CDR2 YFSETQ. The CDR3 spans 16 residues. V shed 5 bases and J 1 base; nucleotides not matched to a gene: 4. CDR3 sequence reads: CASSPLAGGSYNEQFF. In nucleotides, the CDR3 is TGCGCCAGCAGTCCTCTAGCGGGAGGGTCCTACAATGAGCAGTTCTTC.

This clone is a singleton in its sample. The V gene is TRBV5-6, the J gene TRBJ2-3; 7 nucleotides align to TRBD2. The germline V gene encodes CDR1 SGHDT and CDR2 YYEEEE. J lost 3 bases, V lost 1 base, and 11 bases had no gene match. This CDR3 contains 17 residues. For the CDR3, the DNA is TGTGCCAGCAGCTTGCTGATCCGGGAGGTCGGAACAGATACGCAGTATTTT. Translating it yields CASSLLIREVGTDTQYF.

V usage is TRBV5-4 and J usage is TRBJ1-2; the match to TRBD1 covers 10 bases. CDR3 length: 18 amino acids. Germline loops: CDR1 SGHNT, CDR2 YYREEE (reference sequence). Trimming took 4 bases from V and 4 from J; bases not matched to a gene: 16. The CDR3 region has the DNA TGTGCCAGCAGCCATTCCGACAGGGGGCCTAGATCGGGCTATGGCTACACCTTC. This sequence encodes CASSHSDRGPRSGYGYTF.

This chain links TRBV9 with TRBJ2-3; 7 nucleotides match TRBD1. This CDR3 region has 16 residues. Germline V gene data show CDR1 as SGDLS and CDR2 as YYNGEE. J gave up 5 bases and V 2 bases, and 11 bases lay outside the gene matches. CDR3 region: CASSVMQGDERDTQYF. As DNA, the CDR3 is TGTGCCAGCAGCGTGATGCAGGGGGATGAGAGAGATACGCAGTATTTT. The full variable domain, rest sourced from reference TRBV9 and TRBJ2-3, is DSGVTQTPKHLITATGQRVTLRCSPRSGDLSVYWYQQSLDQGLQFLIQYYNGEERAKGNILERFSAQQFPDLHSELNLSSLELGDSALYFCASSVMQGDERDTQYFGPGTRLTVL.

The genes are TRBV29-1 and TRBJ1-1, with no clear D. The CDR3 loop spans 11 amino acids. The V and J ends lost 7 bases and 2 bases respectively, with 8 bases between them. Germline V gene data show CDR1 as SQVTM and CDR2 as ANQGSEA. The CDR3 nucleotides read TGCAGCGCGCGGGTTAACACTGAAGCTTTCTTT. Translated, it gives CSARVNTEAFF.

The chain is built from TRBV7-8 and TRBJ2-7; no firm D call. Deletions cut 6 bases from V and 3 bases from J, with 15 bases between. CDR1 is SGHVS, CDR2 FQNEAQ, per germline. The CDR3 has 14 amino acids. The CDR3 DNA is TGTGCCAGCAGTTCAACAGTAACCGTCTACGAGCAGTACTTC. This encodes CASSSTVTVYEQYF.

The DNA of the CDR3 is TGTGCCATCAGTGAGTCCTGGGGAGAAGGCAATCAGCCCCAGCATTTT. This sequence encodes CAISESWGEGNQPQHF. The genes are TRBV10-3 and TRBJ1-5; D remains unclear. This CDR3 is built from 16 residues. Germline lookup yields CDR1 ENHRY and CDR2 SYGVKD. With 0 bases removed from V and 2 bases from J, the gap between germline ends came to 11 bases.

This chain links TRBV19 with TRBJ1-1; D is undetermined. Germline V gene data show CDR1 as LNHDA and CDR2 as SQIVND (reference sequence). This CDR3 has 14 amino acids. Trimming shortened V by 5 bases and J by 1 base, and 11 bases separated the two germline ends. CDR3 in amino acids: CASSPRVRNTEAFF. CDR3 bases: TGTGCCAGTAGTCCCCGGGTCCGGAACACTGAAGCTTTCTTT.

The J gene is TRBJ2-1, the V gene TRBV11-3, with 7 bases lining up with TRBD2. This CDR3 has 14 amino acids. With V trimmed by 1 base and J by 7 bases, 4 bases remained unmatched. Germline V CDR1 and CDR2: SGHNT, YENEEA. CDR3 amino acids: CASSLGLAVNEQFF. The CDR3 DNA reads TGTGCCAGCAGCTTAGGGCTAGCGGTGAATGAGCAGTTCTTC.

This chain uses TRBV19 with TRBJ1-3; the match to TRBD1 covers 7 bases. Germline CDR1 LNHDA, CDR2 SQIVND (reference sequence). The length of the CDR3 is 14 residues. The V and J ends lost 6 bases and 0 bases, in that order; junction bases with no gene match: 2. The chain's CDR3 is CASRYRGSGNTIYF. For the CDR3, the DNA is TGTGCCAGTAGGTACAGGGGCTCTGGAAACACCATATATTTT.

CDR3 protein: CASSLSPRTAYGYTF. The CDR3 DNA follows: TGTGCCAGCAGCCTATCGCCCCGGACAGCGTATGGCTACACCTTC. The chain has TRBV7-6 and TRBJ1-2; D is possibly TRBD1 (6 bases). The CDR3 has 15 residues. Trimming took 5 bases from V and 5 from J, leaving 18 bases between them. The V gene's germline CDR1 is SGHVS and CDR2 FNYEAQ.

Here the CDR3 DNA reads TGTGCCAGCAGTTCCCCTAGCGGGTCCTACAATGAGCAGTTCTTC. Translating it yields CASSSPSGSYNEQFF. The rearrangement joins TRBV27 to TRBJ2-1, with 8 bases lining up with TRBD2. Looked up from germline, CDR1 is MNHEY and CDR2 is SMNVEV (reference sequence). This CDR3 has 15 amino acids. V lost 4 bases and J lost 1; bases outside the gene matches: 3.

The genes are TRBV10-3 and TRBJ2-1; D is undetermined. This CDR3 has 12 amino acids. Deletions cut 5 bases from V and 5 bases from J, with 7 bases between. Germline values: CDR1 ENHRY, CDR2 SYGVKD. The CDR3 sequence: CAISIGDNEQFF. CDR3 in DNA: TGTGCCATCAGTATAGGAGACAATGAGCAGTTCTTC.

The chain uses TRBV27 and TRBJ1-5; 8 bases align to TRBD1. CDR1 and CDR2 (germline): MNHEY, SMNVEV (reference sequence). The CDR3 has 16 amino acids. V lost 5 bases to trimming and J lost 3 bases; unmatched junction nucleotides: 9. This CDR3 is CASSAGTGTNNQPQHF. As DNA, the CDR3 is TGTGCCAGCAGTGCAGGGACAGGCACCAACAATCAGCCCCAGCATTTT.

This chain uses TRBV7-2 with TRBJ2-7; TRBD2 agrees at 10 bases. Germline V gene sequence: CDR1 SGHTA, CDR2 FQGNSA. The CDR3 is made up of 14 amino acids. V dropped 5 bases and J dropped 0; count of bases not matched to a gene: 1. CDR3 DNA sequence: TGTGCCAGCAGCACTAGCGGGGCCTCCTACGAGCAGTACTTC. This translates into CASSTSGASYEQYF.

The chain carries TRBV7-2 and TRBJ2-3; 10 nucleotides align to TRBD2. The trim removed 1 base at V and 6 bases at J, leaving 7 bases unmatched. The CDR3 sequence is 16 residues long. Germline CDR1 is SGHTA and CDR2 is FQGNSA. CDR3 protein: CASSLEGSGGPDTQYF. The CDR3 region has the DNA TGTGCCAGCAGCTTAGAAGGTAGCGGGGGGCCGGATACGCAGTATTTT. The complete variable domain, with remaining parts taken from reference TRBV7-2 and TRBJ2-3, reads GAGVSQSPSNKVTEKGKDVELRCDPISGHTALYWYRQSLGQGLEFLIYFQGNSAPDKSGLPSDRFSAERTGGSVSTLTIQRTQQEDSAVYLCASSLEGSGGPDTQYFGPGTRLTVL.

The chain uses TRBV10-3 and TRBJ2-3; TRBD2 is a possible D gene (5 bases). CDR3 size: 15 residues. Germline CDR1 ENHRY, CDR2 SYGVKD. Deletions cut 2 bases from V and 0 bases from J, with 9 bases between. CDR3 in amino acids: CAISEERKSTDTQYF. CDR3 nucleotide sequence: TGTGCCATCAGTGAGGAGCGGAAGAGCACAGATACGCAGTATTTT.

V is TRBV11-2 and J is TRBJ2-7, with D maybe TRBD2 (6 bases). Germline V gives CDR1 SGHAT, CDR2 FQNNGV. CDR3 length: 14 residues. With 1 base removed from V and 2 bases from J, the gap between germline ends came to 9 bases. This CDR3 is CASSLGRDPYEQYF. The DNA of the CDR3 is TGTGCCAGCAGCTTAGGGCGGGATCCCTACGAGCAGTACTTC.

The chain joins TRBV28 to TRBJ1-2; TRBD1 matches 9 bases. This CDR3 contains 14 residues. V was clipped by 3 bases and J by 4 bases; unmatched bases: 3. Germline CDR1 is MDHEN and CDR2 is SYDVKM. The CDR3 DNA sequence: TGTGCCAGCAGTTTCTCGGACAGGGGCTATGGCTACACCTTC. Protein: CASSFSDRGYGYTF.